The 7 T cell receptor beta chains in this list originate from one sample, sequenced in a study of shared clonotypes between healthy human individuals. TCRdb's copy holds only in-frame clones and misses some; the assay was immunoSEQ multiplex PCR. The sample includes more than 2,000,000 clones, just over 90% seen only once; the top ten take under 0.45%. The sequenced sample consisted of naive CD4+ T cells from PBMCs. Subset in this sample: CD45RA+ positively selected. These receptor sequences come from a man aged 18 to 29 in good health. Some clones in this sample may be carry-over from other donors' samples.

The chain recombines TRBV10-3 with TRBJ2-7; D call uncertain. V was cut by 10 bases and J by 2 bases, with 12 bases left in between. The germline CDR1 and CDR2 sequences are ENHRY and SYGVKD. The CDR3 length is 12 residues. The CDR3 region has the DNA TGTGCCACCGCGACGAGCGCCTACGAGCAGTACTTC. Translated, it gives CATATSAYEQYF.

The CDR3 here is CASSIHSGRETQYF. CDR3 bases: TGTGCCAGTAGTATTCATAGCGGGAGGGAGACCCAGTACTTC. This chain joins TRBV19 and TRBJ2-5; 10 bases fit TRBD2. Germline CDR1 and CDR2: LNHDA and SQIVND (reference sequence). This CDR3 region has 14 residues. Trimming removed 3 bases from V and 5 bases from J; junction bases left unmatched: 3.

The V gene is TRBV30, the J gene TRBJ2-5; D tentatively reads TRBD1 or TRBD2 (5 bases each). This CDR3 contains 12 residues. Per the germline V gene, CDR1 is GTSNPN and CDR2 is SVGIG (reference sequence). With 1 base removed from V and 7 bases from J, the gap between germline ends came to 10 bases. CDR3 loop: CAWSATRGTQYF. The DNA for the CDR3 is TGTGCCTGGAGTGCAACTAGGGGGACCCAGTACTTC.

This clone was picked up a small number of times. The rearrangement links TRBV10-2 to TRBJ1-1; TRBD1 might be the D (6 bases). The germline V gene encodes CDR1 WSHSY and CDR2 SAAADI. Trimming pared 7 bases from V and 7 bases from J, leaving 13 bases between. This CDR3 spans 12 amino acids. The CDR3 nucleotides are TGCGCCAGCAATCAGGGGAGGGGTGAAGCTTTCTTT. Translation: CASNQGRGEAFF.

The genes are TRBV19 and TRBJ2-7, with 7 nucleotides matching TRBD2. The CDR3 spans 14 residues. J gave up 4 bases and V 5 bases, and 8 bases lay outside the gene matches. Germline CDR1 and CDR2: LNHDA and SQIVND (reference sequence). The CDR3 DNA follows: TGTGCCAGTAGTCTTCAGCGGGATAAGTACGAGCAGTACTTC. Translating it yields CASSLQRDKYEQYF. The full variable domain, in which reference TRBV19 and TRBJ2-7 provide the parts outside the CDR3, is DGGITQSPKYLFRKEGQNVTLSCEQNLNHDAMYWYRQDPGQGLRLIYYSQIVNDFQKGDIAEGYSVSREKKESFPLTVTSAQKNPTAFYLCASSLQRDKYEQYFGPGTRLTVT.

This chain uses TRBV6-5 with TRBJ2-7; TRBD1 or TRBD2 may be the D gene (5 bases each). V was trimmed by 6 bases and J by 2 bases, leaving 17 bases between them. The CDR3 extends over 15 amino acids. Germline values: CDR1 MNHEY, CDR2 SVGAGI. The CDR3 DNA is TGTGCCAGCAGCCCTGGTCCCGGGGCCACCTACGAGCAGTACTTC. This translates into CASSPGPGATYEQYF.

V gene TRBV28 combines with J gene TRBJ2-2, with D possibly being TRBD2 (5 bases). There are 16 residues in the CDR3. The germline V gene encodes CDR1 MDHEN and CDR2 SYDVKM. V was shortened by 7 bases and J by 7 bases, with 22 bases between the two germline ends. CDR3 residues: CASMFSGSIGYGELFF. CDR3 DNA sequence: TGTGCCAGCATGTTCTCGGGATCCATCGGGTACGGGGAGCTGTTTTTT.